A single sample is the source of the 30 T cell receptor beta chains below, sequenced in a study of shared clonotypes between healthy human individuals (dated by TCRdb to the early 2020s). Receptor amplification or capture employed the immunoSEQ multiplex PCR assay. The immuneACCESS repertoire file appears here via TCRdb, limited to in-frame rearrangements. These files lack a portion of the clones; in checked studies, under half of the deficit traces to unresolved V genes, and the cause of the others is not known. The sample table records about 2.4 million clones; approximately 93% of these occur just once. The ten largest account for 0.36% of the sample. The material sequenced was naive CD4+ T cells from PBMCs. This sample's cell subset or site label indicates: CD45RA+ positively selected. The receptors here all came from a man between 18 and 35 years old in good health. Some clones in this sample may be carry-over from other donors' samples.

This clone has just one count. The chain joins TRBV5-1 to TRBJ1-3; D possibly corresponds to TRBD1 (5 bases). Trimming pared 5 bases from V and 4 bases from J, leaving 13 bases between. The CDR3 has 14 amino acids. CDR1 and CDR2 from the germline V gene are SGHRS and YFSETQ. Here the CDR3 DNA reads TGCGCCAGCAGAGGGGCGTCGGCGGGAAACACCATATATTTT. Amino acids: CASRGASAGNTIYF.

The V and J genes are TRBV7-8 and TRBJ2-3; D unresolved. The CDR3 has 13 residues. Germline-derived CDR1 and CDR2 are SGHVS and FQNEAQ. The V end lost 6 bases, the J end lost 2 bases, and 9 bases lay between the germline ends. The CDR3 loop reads CASRLRFTDTQYF. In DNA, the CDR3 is TGTGCCAGCAGGTTGCGGTTCACAGATACGCAGTATTTT. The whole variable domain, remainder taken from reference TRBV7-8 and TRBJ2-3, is GAGVSQSPRYKVAKRGQDVALRCDPISGHVSLFWYQQALGQGPEFLTYFQNEAQLDKSGLPSDRFFAERPEGSVSTLKIQRTQQEDSAVYLCASRLRFTDTQYFGPGTRLTVL.

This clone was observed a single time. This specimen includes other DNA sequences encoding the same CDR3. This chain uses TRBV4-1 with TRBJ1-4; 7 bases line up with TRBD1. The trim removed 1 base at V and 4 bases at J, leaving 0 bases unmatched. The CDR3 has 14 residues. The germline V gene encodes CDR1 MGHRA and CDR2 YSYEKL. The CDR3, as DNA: TGCGCCAGCAGCCAAGGGGACAGTAATGAAAAACTGTTTTTT. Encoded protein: CASSQGDSNEKLFF.

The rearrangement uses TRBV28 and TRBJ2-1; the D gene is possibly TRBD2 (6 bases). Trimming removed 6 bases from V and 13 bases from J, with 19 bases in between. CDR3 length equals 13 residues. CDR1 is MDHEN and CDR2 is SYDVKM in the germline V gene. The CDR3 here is CASSLGGGLPQFF. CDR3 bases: TGTGCCAGCAGCCTGGGGGGAGGCTTACCCCAGTTCTTC.

The DNA for the CDR3 is TGTGCCAGCAGCTTAGGGGGCCTGGGAACAGATACGCAGTATTTT. It is translated as CASSLGGLGTDTQYF. The V call is TRBV7-7, the J call TRBJ2-3, with a weak D call TRBD1 (5 bases). Per the germline V gene, CDR1 is SSHAT and CDR2 is FNYEAQ (reference sequence). CDR3 size: 15 residues. With 1 base removed from V and 3 bases from J, the gap between germline ends came to 11 bases. Complete variable domain (other parts from reference TRBV7-7 and TRBJ2-3): GAGVSQSPRYKVTKRGQDVTLRCDPISSHATLYWYQQALGQGPEFLTYFNYEAQPDKSGLPSDRFSAERPEGSISTLTIQRTEQRDSAMYRCASSLGGLGTDTQYFGPGTRLTVL.

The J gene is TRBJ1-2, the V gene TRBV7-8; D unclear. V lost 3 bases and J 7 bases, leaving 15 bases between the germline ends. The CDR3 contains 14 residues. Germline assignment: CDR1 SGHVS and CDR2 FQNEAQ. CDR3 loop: CASSFPTSPAGYTF. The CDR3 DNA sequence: TGTGCCAGCAGCTTTCCCACGTCACCGGCTGGCTACACCTTC.

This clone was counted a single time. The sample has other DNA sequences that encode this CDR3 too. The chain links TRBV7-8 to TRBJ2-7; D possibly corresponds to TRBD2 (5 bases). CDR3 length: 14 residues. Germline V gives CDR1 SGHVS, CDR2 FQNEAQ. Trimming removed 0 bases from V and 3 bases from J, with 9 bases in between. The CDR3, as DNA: TGTGCCAGCAGCTTAGCGGGTCGGGGCTACGAGCAGTACTTC. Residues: CASSLAGRGYEQYF.

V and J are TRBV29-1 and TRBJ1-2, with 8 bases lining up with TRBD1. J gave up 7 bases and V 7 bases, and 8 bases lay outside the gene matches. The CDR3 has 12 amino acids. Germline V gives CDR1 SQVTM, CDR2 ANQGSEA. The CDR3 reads CSAEDREGGYTF. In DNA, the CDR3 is TGCAGCGCCGAGGACAGGGAGGGTGGCTACACCTTC. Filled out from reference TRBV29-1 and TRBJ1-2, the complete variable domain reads SAVISQKPSRDICQRGTSLTIQCQVDSQVTMMFWYRQQPGQSLTLIATANQGSEATYESGFVIDKFPISRPNLTFSTLTVSNMSPEDSSIYLCSAEDREGGYTFGSGTRLTVV.

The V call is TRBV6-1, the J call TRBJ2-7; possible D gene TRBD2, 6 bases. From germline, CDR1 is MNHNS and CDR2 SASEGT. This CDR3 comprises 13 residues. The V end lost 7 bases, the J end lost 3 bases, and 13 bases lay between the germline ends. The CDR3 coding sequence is TGTGCCAGCATTCAGCGGGCTAACTACGAGCAGTACTTC. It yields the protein CASIQRANYEQYF.

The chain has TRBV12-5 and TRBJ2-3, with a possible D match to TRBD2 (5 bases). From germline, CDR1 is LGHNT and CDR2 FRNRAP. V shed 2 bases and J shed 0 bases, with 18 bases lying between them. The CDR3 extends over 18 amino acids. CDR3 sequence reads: CASGLKVCRRWSTDTQYF. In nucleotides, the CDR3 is TGTGCTAGTGGTTTGAAGGTCTGTCGGAGGTGGAGCACAGATACGCAGTATTTT.

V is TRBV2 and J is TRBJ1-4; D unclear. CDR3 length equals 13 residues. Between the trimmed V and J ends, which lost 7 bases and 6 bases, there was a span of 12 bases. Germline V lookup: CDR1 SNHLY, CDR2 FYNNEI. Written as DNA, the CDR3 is TGTGCCAGCACCAGCCGGTGGGATGAAAAACTGTTTTTT. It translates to CASTSRWDEKLFF.

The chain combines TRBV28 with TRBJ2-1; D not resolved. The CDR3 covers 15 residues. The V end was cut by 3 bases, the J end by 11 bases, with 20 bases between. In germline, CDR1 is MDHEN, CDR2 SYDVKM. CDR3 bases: TGTGCCAGCAGTTTGGGGTTGGGCTTCACGTACCAGCAGTTCTTC. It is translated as CASSLGLGFTYQQFF.

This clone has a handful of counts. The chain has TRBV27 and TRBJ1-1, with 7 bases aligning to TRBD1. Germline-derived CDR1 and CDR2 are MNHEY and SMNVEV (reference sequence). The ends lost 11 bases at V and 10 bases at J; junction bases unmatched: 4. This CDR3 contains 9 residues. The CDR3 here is CARYRGAFF. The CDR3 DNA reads TGTGCCCGCTACAGGGGAGCTTTCTTT.

The CDR3 protein is CASSSRDTNQPQHF. CDR3 DNA sequence: TGTGCCAGCAGCTCCCGGGACACGAATCAGCCCCAGCATTTT. V usage is TRBV7-9 and J usage is TRBJ1-5; the D gene is possibly TRBD1 (6 bases). In germline, CDR1 is SEHNR, CDR2 FQNEAQ (reference sequence). Deletions cut 4 bases from V and 4 bases from J, with 11 bases between. The CDR3 consists of 14 residues.

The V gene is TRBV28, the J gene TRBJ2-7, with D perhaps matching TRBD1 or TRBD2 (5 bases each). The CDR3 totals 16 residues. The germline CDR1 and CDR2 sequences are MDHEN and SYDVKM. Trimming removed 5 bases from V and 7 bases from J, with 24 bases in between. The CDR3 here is CASSPSLGAGLGEQYF. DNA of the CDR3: TGTGCCAGCAGTCCCTCCCTCGGGGCAGGGTTAGGAGAGCAGTACTTC.

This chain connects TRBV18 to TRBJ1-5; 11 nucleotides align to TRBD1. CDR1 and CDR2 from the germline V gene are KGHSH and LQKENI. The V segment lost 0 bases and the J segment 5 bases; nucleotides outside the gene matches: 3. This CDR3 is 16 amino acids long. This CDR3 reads CASSPPGTGGHQPQHF. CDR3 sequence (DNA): TGTGCCAGCTCACCACCCGGGACAGGGGGACATCAGCCCCAGCATTTT.

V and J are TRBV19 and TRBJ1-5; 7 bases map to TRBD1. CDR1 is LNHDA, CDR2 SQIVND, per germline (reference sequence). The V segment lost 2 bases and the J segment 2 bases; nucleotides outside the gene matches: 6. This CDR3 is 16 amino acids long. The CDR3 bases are TGTGCCAGTAGTATAAAAAGGGGGCAGGGCAATCAGCCCCAGCATTTT. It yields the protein CASSIKRGQGNQPQHF.

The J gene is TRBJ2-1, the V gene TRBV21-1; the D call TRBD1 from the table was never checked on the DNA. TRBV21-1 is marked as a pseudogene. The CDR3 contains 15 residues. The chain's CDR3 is CASSKLTDRVDEQFF. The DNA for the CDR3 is TGTGCCAGCAGCAAACTTACCGACAGGGTTGATGAGCAGTTCTTC.

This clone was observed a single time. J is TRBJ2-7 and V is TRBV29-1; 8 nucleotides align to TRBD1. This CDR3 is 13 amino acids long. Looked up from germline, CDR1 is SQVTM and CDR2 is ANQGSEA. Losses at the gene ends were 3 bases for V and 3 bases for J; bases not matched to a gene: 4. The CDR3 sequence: CSVETGALYEQYF. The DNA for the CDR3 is TGCAGCGTTGAGACAGGGGCACTCTACGAGCAGTACTTC.

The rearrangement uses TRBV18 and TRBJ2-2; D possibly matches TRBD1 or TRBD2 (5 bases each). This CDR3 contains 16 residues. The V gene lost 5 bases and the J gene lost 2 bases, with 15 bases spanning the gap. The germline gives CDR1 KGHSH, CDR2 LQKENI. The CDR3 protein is CASSTGKGRNTGELFF. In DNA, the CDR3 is TGTGCCAGCTCAACCGGAAAGGGGAGAAACACCGGGGAGCTGTTTTTT.

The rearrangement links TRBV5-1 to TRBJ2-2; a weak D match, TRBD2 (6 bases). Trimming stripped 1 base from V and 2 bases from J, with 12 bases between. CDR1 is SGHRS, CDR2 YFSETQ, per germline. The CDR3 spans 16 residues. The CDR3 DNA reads TGCGCCAGCAGCTTGTTTGCGGGAAGTAACACCGGGGAGCTGTTTTTT. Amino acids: CASSLFAGSNTGELFF.

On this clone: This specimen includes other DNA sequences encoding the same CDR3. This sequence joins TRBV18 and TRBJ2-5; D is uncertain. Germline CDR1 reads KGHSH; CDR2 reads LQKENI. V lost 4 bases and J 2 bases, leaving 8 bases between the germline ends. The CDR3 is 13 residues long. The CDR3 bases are TGTGCCAGCTCACTCGGATTTCAAGAGACCCAGTACTTC. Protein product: CASSLGFQETQYF.

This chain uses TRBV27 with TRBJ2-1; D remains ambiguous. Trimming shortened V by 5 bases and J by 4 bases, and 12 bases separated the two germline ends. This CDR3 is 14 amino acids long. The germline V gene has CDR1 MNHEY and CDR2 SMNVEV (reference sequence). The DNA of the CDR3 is TGTGCCAGCAGTGACGGATACGAGTACAATGAGCAGTTCTTC. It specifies CASSDGYEYNEQFF.

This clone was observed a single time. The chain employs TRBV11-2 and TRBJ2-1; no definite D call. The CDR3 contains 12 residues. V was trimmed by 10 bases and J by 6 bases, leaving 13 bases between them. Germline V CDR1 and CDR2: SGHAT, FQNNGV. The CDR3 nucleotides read TGTGCCACCGACCGTCTCGGCAATGAGCAGTTCTTC. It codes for CATDRLGNEQFF.

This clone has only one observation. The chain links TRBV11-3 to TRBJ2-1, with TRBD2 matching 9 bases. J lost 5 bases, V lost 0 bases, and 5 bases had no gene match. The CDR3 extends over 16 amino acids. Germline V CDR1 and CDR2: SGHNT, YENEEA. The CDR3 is CASSLEASGTNNEQFF. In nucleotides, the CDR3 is TGTGCCAGCAGCTTAGAGGCTAGCGGGACCAACAATGAGCAGTTCTTC.

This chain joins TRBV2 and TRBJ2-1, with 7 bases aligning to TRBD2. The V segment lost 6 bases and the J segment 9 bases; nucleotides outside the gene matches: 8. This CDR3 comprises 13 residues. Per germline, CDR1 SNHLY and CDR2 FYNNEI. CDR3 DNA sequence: TGTGCCAGCAGAGGCGGGAGAGTTGGTGAGCAGTTCTTC. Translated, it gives CASRGGRVGEQFF.

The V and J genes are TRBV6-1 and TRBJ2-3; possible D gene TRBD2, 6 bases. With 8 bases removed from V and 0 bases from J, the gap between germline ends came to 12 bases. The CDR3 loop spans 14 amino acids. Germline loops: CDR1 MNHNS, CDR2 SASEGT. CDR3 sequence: CASAEGGSTDTQYF. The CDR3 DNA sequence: TGTGCCAGCGCAGAGGGAGGAAGCACAGATACGCAGTATTTT.

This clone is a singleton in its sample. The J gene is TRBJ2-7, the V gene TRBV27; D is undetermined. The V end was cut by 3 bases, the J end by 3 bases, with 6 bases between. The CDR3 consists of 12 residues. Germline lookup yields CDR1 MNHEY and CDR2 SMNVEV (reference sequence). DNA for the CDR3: TGTGCCAGCAGTTTTATATACTACGAGCAGTACTTC. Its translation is CASSFIYYEQYF.

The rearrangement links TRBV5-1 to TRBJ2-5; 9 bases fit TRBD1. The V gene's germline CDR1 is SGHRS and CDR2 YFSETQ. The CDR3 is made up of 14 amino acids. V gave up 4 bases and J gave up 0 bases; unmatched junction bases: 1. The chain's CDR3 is CASSRTGDQETQYF. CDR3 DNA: TGCGCCAGCAGCCGGACAGGGGACCAAGAGACCCAGTACTTC.

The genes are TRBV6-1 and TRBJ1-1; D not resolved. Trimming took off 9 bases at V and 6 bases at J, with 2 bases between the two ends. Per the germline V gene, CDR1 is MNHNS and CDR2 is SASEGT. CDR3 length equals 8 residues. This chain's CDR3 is CARPEAFF. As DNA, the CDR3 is TGTGCCAGGCCTGAAGCTTTCTTT.